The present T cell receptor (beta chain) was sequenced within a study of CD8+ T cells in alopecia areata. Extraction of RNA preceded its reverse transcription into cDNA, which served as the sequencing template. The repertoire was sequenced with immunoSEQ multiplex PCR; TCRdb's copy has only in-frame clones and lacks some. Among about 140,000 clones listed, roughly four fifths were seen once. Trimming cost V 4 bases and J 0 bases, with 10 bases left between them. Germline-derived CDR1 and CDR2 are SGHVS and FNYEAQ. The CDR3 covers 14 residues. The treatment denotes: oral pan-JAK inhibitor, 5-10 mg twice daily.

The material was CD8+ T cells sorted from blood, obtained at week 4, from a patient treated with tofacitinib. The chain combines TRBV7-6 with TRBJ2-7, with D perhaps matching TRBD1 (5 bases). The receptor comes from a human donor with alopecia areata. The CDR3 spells CASSSMTASYEQYF. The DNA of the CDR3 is TGTGCCAGCAGCTCAATGACAGCCTCCTACGAGCAGTACTTC.